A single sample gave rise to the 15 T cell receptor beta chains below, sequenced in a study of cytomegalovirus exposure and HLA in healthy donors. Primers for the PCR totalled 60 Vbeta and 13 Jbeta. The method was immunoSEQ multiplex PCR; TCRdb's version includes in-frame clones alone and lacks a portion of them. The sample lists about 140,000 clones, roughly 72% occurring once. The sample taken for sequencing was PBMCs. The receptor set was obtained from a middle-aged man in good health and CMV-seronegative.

The CDR3 DNA sequence: TGCGCCAGCAGATATGGTGATGGACTAGCGGGGGGAAATGAGCAGTTCTTC. Translating it yields CASRYGDGLAGGNEQFF. The rearrangement joins TRBV5-1 to TRBJ2-1; TRBD2 agrees at 14 bases. Germline V gene data show CDR1 as SGHRS and CDR2 as YFSETQ. V trimming: 5 bases; J trimming: 7 bases; junction bases outside the gene matches: 11. The CDR3 is 17 residues long.

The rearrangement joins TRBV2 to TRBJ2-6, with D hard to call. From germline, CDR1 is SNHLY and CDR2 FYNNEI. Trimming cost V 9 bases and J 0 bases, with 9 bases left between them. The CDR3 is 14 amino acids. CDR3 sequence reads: CASRESSGANVLTF. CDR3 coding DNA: TGTGCCAGTAGAGAGTCCTCTGGGGCCAACGTCCTGACTTTC.

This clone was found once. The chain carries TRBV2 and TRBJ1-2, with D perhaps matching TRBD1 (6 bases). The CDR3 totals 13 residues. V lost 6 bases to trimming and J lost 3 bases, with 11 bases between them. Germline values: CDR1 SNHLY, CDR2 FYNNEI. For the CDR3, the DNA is TGTGCCAGCAGAGAGGGACAAGACTATGGCTACACCTTC. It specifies CASREGQDYGYTF. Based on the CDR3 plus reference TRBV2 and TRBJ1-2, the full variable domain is EPEVTQTPSHQVTQMGQEVILRCVPISNHLYFYWYRQILGQKVEFLVSFYNNEISEKSEIFDDQFSVERPDGSNFTLKIRSTKLEDSAMYFCASREGQDYGYTFGSGTRLTVV.

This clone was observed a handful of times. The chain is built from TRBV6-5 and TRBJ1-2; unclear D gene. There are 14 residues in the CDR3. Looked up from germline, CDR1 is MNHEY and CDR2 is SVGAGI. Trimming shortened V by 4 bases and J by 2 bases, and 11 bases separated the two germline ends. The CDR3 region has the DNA TGTGCCAGCAGTTCACGGGGTCCCAACTATGGCTACACCTTC. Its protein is CASSSRGPNYGYTF.

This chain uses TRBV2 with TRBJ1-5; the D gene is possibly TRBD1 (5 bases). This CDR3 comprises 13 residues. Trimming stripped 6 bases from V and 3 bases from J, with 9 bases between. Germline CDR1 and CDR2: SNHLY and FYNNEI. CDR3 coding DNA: TGTGCCAGCAGGGGGGGAATCAATCAGCCCCAGCATTTT. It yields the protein CASRGGINQPQHF.

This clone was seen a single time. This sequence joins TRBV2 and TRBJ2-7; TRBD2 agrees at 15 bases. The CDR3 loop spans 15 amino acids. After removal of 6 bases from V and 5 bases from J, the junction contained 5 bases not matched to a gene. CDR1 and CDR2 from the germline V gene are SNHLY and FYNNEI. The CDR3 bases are TGTGCCAGCAGGGGGTGGACTAGCGGGGGGGACGAGCAGTACTTC. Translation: CASRGWTSGGDEQYF.

The CDR3 bases are TGCGCCAGCAGCTTGCCCGGGACAGGGAATGGCTACACCTTC. Protein sequence: CASSLPGTGNGYTF. V gene TRBV5-1 combines with J gene TRBJ1-2; 9 bases align to TRBD1. Germline V gene data show CDR1 as SGHRS and CDR2 as YFSETQ. The CDR3 sequence is 14 residues long. The trim removed 1 base at V and 6 bases at J, leaving 4 bases unmatched. Full variable domain (outside the CDR3, taken from reference TRBV5-1 and TRBJ1-2): KAGVTQTPRYLIKTRGQQVTLSCSPISGHRSVSWYQQTPGQGLQFLFEYFSETQRNKGNFPGRFSGRQFSNSRSEMNVSTLELGDSALYLCASSLPGTGNGYTFGSGTRLTVV.

CDR3 sequence: CASSLAGAHNEQFF. The CDR3 DNA follows: TGTGCCAGCAGCTTAGCGGGAGCCCACAATGAGCAGTTCTTC. V gene TRBV7-2 combines with J gene TRBJ2-1; D might be TRBD2 (5 bases). Germline V gene data show CDR1 as SGHTA and CDR2 as FQGNSA. The CDR3 loop spans 14 amino acids. V lost 0 bases, J lost 5 bases, and 8 bases lay in between.

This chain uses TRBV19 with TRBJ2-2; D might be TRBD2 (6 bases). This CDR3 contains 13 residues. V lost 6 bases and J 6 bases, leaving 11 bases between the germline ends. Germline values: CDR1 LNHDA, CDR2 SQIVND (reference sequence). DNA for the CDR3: TGTGCCAGTAGACAGGCGGGGTCCGGGGAGCTGTTTTTT. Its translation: CASRQAGSGELFF.

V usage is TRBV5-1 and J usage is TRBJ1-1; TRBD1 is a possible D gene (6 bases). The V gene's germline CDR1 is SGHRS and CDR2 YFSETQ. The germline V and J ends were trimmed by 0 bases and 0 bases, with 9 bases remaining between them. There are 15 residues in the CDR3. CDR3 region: CASSLDGQLNTEAFF. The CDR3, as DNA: TGCGCCAGCAGCTTGGACGGACAGTTGAACACTGAAGCTTTCTTT.

CDR3 protein: CASSPPIRDRVDYGYTF. CDR3 sequence (DNA): TGTGCCAGCTCACCACCAATCCGGGACAGGGTCGACTATGGCTACACCTTC. The chain recombines TRBV18 with TRBJ1-2; 9 bases agree with TRBD1. The CDR3 loop spans 17 amino acids. Trimming removed 0 bases from V and 3 bases from J; junction bases left unmatched: 8. The germline CDR1 and CDR2 sequences are KGHSH and LQKENI. Variable domain in full (rest from reference TRBV18 and TRBJ1-2): NAGVMQNPRHLVRRRGQEARLRCSPMKGHSHVYWYRQLPEEGLKFMVYLQKENIIDESGMPKERFSAEFPKEGPSILRIQQVVRGDSAAYFCASSPPIRDRVDYGYTFGSGTRLTVV.

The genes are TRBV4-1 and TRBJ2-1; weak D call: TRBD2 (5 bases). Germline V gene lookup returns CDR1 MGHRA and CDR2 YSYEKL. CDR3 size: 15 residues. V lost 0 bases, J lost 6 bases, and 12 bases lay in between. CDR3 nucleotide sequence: TGCGCCAGCAGCCAAGACTCCCACAGCGGCAATGAGCAGTTCTTC. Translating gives CASSQDSHSGNEQFF.

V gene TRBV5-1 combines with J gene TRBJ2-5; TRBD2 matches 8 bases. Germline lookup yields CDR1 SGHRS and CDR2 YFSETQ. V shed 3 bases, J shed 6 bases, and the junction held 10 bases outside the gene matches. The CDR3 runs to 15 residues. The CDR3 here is CASSSARGGLKTQYF. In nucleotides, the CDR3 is TGCGCCAGCAGCTCAGCCCGGGGGGGATTGAAGACCCAGTACTTC.

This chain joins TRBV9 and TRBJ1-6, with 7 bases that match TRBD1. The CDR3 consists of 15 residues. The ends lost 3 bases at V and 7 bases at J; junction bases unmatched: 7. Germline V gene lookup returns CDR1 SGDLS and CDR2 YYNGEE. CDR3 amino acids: CASSEGGQRNSPLHF. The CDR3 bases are TGTGCCAGCAGCGAGGGGGGACAGAGAAATTCACCCCTCCACTTT.

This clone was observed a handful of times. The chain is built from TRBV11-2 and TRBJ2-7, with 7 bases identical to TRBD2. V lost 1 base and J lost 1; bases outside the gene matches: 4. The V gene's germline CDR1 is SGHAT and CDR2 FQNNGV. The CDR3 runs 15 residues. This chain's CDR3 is CASSLVTSASYEQYF. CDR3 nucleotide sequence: TGTGCCAGCAGCTTAGTTACTAGCGCATCCTACGAGCAGTACTTC. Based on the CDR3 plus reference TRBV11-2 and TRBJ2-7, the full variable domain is EAGVAQSPRYKIIEKRQSVAFWCNPISGHATLYWYQQILGQGPKLLIQFQNNGVVDDSQLPKDRFSAERLKGVDSTLKIQPAKLEDSAVYLCASSLVTSASYEQYFGPGTRLTVT.